The rows below give T cell receptor beta chains drawn from one sample of a study of neurological immune-mediated disorders. A single record per CDR3 protein comes from TCRdb applying MiXCR to the 5' RACE reads. Of approximately 82,000 distinct CDR3 sequences listed, 2.5% to 3% are singletons. The sequencing input was PBMCs. These receptors all come from a woman under 40 with multiple sclerosis. Each CDR3 is given with its conserved first and last residue.

v_gene,j_gene,CDR3aa
TRBV12-3/TRBV12-4,TRBJ2-1,CASSLALTGGASYNEQFF
TRBV7-2,TRBJ1-2,CASSPGQAASYGYTF
TRBV7-9,TRBJ2-1,CASRLAGAGEQFF
TRBV6-5,TRBJ2-5,CASSYGRGLQETQYF
TRBV20-1,TRBJ1-2,CSAREPRTGGLLGYTF
TRBV10-3,TRBJ1-1,CAISKAAGDMNTEAFF
TRBV20-1,TRBJ2-1,CSAIPTGGSSYNEQFF
TRBV6-1,TRBJ2-7,CASSHQVYEQYF
TRBV7-6,TRBJ2-3,CASSPPGTSGKDTQYF
TRBV5-1,TRBJ2-1,CASSPWVLGNEQFF
TRBV15,TRBJ2-7,CATSHHLNSEYEQYF
TRBV7-2,TRBJ2-7,CASSAGPSYEQYF
TRBV29-1,TRBJ2-2,CSVAGAGPSGELFF
TRBV5-1,TRBJ1-1,CASSTGNTEAFF
TRBV20-1,TRBJ1-6,CSARDAYQGSSPLHF
TRBV4-3,TRBJ1-1,CASSQEPDSSTEAFF
TRBV27,TRBJ2-7,CASSSPGYEQYF
TRBV10-3,TRBJ2-5,CAISEPGGEETQYF
TRBV12-3/TRBV12-4,TRBJ2-6,CASSRDYDSGANVLTF
TRBV29-1,TRBJ1-2,CSVLDYITGGYGYTF
TRBV20-1,TRBJ2-7,CSARTSGGYEQYF
TRBV7-2,TRBJ2-7,CASTPDRGGLAQYF
TRBV20-1,TRBJ1-4,CSASKEGEKLFF
TRBV28,TRBJ2-7,CASKVAGARNEQYF
TRBV20-1,TRBJ2-4,CSATGQGGNIQYF
TRBV20-1,TRBJ2-3,CSARTTGDLDTQYF
TRBV6-5,TRBJ2-2,CASSYGSGELFF
TRBV6-4,TRBJ1-4,CASSDSGRDHEKLFF
TRBV5-1,TRBJ2-1,CASSLGLAGSYNEQFF
TRBV27,TRBJ1-5,CASSAQFNQPQHF
TRBV20-1,TRBJ2-5,CSAILGIISLETQYF
TRBV5-5,TRBJ2-5,CASSLAVQETQYF
TRBV5-5,TRBJ2-7,CASSLAGFYEQYF
TRBV27,TRBJ2-5,CASSYTGLQETQYF
TRBV20-1,TRBJ2-1,CSARDHGRTDEQFF
TRBV3-1,TRBJ2-1,CASSQVLQGSQFF
TRBV7-3,TRBJ1-2,CASSLSGGQYGYTF
TRBV3-1,TRBJ1-6,CASSQGVLFNSPLHF
TRBV29-1,TRBJ2-5,CSVVFETQYF
TRBV6-5,TRBJ1-3,CASTRGRASSSGNTIYF
TRBV7-9,TRBJ2-1,CASSPQRLADNEQFF
TRBV25-1,TRBJ1-1,CASSDSEAFF
TRBV5-1,TRBJ1-4,CASSLEGTLKRNEKLFF
TRBV5-1,TRBJ1-1,CASSLVDTVNTEAFF
TRBV7-2,TRBJ2-1,CASSLGSPDEQFF
TRBV9,TRBJ1-5,CASSPNPTQPQHF
TRBV7-9,TRBJ1-2,CASSLHRGPSDGYTF
TRBV29-1,TRBJ2-1,CSVRDRAYNEQFF
TRBV7-2,TRBJ1-2,CASSTLWGQTSYGYTF
TRBV20-1,TRBJ2-7,CSASEEAGLSEQYF
TRBV28,TRBJ2-7,CASSPTPRTQPYEQYF
TRBV20-1,TRBJ1-1,CSARAVGGLEAFF
TRBV20-1,TRBJ2-1,CSASAGTSNYNEQFF
TRBV5-1,TRBJ1-2,CASNELAGSASGYTF
TRBV27,TRBJ1-2,CASSLTGNGYTF
TRBV12-3/TRBV12-4,TRBJ1-2,CASSLSPGGSYGYTF
TRBV15,TRBJ1-4,CATSRAKRDEKLFF
TRBV20-1,TRBJ2-7,CSARRGQYEQYF
TRBV7-9,TRBJ2-5,CASSPTPGQAGETQYF
TRBV20-1,TRBJ2-1,CSALGRGTIKQFF